This entry features one T cell receptor (beta chain) sequence. CDR3 length: 16 amino acids. V trimming: 3 bases; J trimming: 5 bases; junction bases outside the gene matches: 9. Per the germline V gene, CDR1 is SGHDN and CDR2 is FVKESK. Source study methods: Amplifying reference gene primers gave estimates of nucleated cell counts. Some clones are missing from TCRdb's copy, which holds only in-frame ones; the method was immunoSEQ multiplex PCR. V and J calls and clone size are given by that table; D and trimming were obtained from the DNA. The table shows about 250,000 clones, with about 83% occurring only once. These data are taken from a study of blood T cell repertoires in COVID-19. Turning to the study itself: COVID-19 samples collected from the United States, Italy and Spain covered acute and convalescent phases. From T cells, B-cell-depleted T cells, or PBMCs came the material, which was cDNA or gDNA.

The chain is built from TRBV14 and TRBJ2-1, with TRBD2 identical over 8 bases. The sequence was collected from a man older than 75 with acute or convalescent COVID-19. Sequencing was carried out using peripheral blood. The CDR3 nucleotides are TGTGCCAGCAGCCACGCTTCGGGAGGGTTGCACAATGAGCAGTTCTTC. It specifies CASSHASGGLHNEQFF.